A selection of T cell receptor beta chains follows, all from one sample in a study of technical replicates of blood from several donors. Sequencing used immunoSEQ multiplex PCR; TCRdb keeps in-frame clones, though not all of them. Here the sample spans fewer than 90,000 clones, roughly 96% being singletons. Specimen: T cells isolated from PBMCs. The receptors stem from a human donor in good health. The CDR3 runs from the conserved cysteine through the conserved F or W. Clone size is stated in some rows and not others, as once, few, many or a class when expanded.

.	TRBJ2-3	TRBV13	CASSLGHRGGDTQYF
.	TRBJ2-3	TRBV5-1	CASSLVGQGTDTQYF
.	TRBJ2-1	TRBV5-4	CASSGLAGGLSYNEQFF
.	TRBJ1-3	TRBV5-1	CASSPGTGVGNTIYF
.	TRBJ1-1	TRBV27	CASSSHLNTEAFF
.	TRBJ1-4	TRBV9	CASSATTGGYEKLFF
.	TRBJ2-5	TRBV2	CASSDLAGGQETQYF
.	TRBJ2-7	TRBV6-1	CASSEPTGAHEQYF
.	TRBJ1-2	TRBV27	CASSLTGSGPPNYGYTF
.	TRBJ2-3	TRBV11-2	CASSPRQGAWTDTQYF
.	TRBJ2-7	TRBV6-4	CASSEFEGTSYEQYF
.	TRBJ2-5	TRBV16	CASSRGQAQETQYF
.	TRBJ2-7	TRBV18	CASSPEWGGGSEQYF
.	TRBJ1-1	TRBV30	CACPGHKSEAFF
.	TRBJ1-2	TRBV4-1	CASSQTPGGALYGYTF
.	TRBJ2-6	TRBV5-6	CASSFTRDRAFSGANVLTF
.	TRBJ2-1	TRBV2	CASSGLQGAHKNYNEQFF
.	TRBJ1-1	TRBV5-1	CASSRGHPGRDEAFF
.	TRBJ1-1	TRBV29-1	CSVNRGPNTEAFF
.	TRBJ1-5	TRBV7-9	CASSAGTDNQPQHF
.	TRBJ1-3	TRBV7-9	CASSPPRINTIYF
.	TRBJ2-1	TRBV18	CASSLPPSGGAGQFF
once	TRBJ2-2	TRBV7-9	CASTPLGINTGELFF
.	TRBJ1-1	TRBV6-6	CASSYPSNTEAFF
.	TRBJ1-1	TRBV6-5	CASSSPGGNTEAFF
few	TRBJ1-1	TRBV6-1	CASSEGTGGRTEAFF
.	TRBJ1-1	TRBV11-2	CASSRRTGVTEAFF
.	TRBJ1-2	TRBV19	CASSPGQVRYGYTF
.	TRBJ2-1	TRBV7-9	CASSLATGTYYNEQFF
.	TRBJ1-1	TRBV5-1	CASQQSPGQESEAFF
.	TRBJ2-1	TRBV15	CATSTGGHNEQFF
.	TRBJ2-7	TRBV30	CAWSVAGPSYEQYF
.	TRBJ1-1	TRBV20-1	CSATSPSEAFF
.	TRBJ1-1	TRBV10-1	CASSRQGKGTEAFF
.	TRBJ1-1	TRBV11-1	CASSPPTGYTEAFF
once	TRBJ2-3	TRBV25-1	CASTQNTDTQYF
.	TRBJ2-7	TRBV5-1	CASSLLQGAYEQYF
.	TRBJ2-7	TRBV9	CASSVAGFTYEQYF
.	TRBJ2-7	TRBV28	CASSFRGPTYEQYF
.	TRBJ2-2	TRBV19	CASSPDGTHTSGELFF
once	TRBJ2-1	TRBV5-1	CASSKGEEGVYEQFF
.	TRBJ1-2	TRBV13	CASSLERVGYTF
.	TRBJ1-5	TRBV27	CASSLPQNEGEDSNQPQHF
.	TRBJ1-1	TRBV9	CASSEGGGEAFF
.	TRBJ1-2	TRBV19	CASSADRDGGYTF
.	TRBJ2-1	TRBV7-9	CATRRSGTSGTSSYNEQFF
.	TRBJ1-1	TRBV19	CASSIPGDRAHTEAFF
.	TRBJ2-1	TRBV30	CACLLAGGRQEQFF
.	TRBJ2-3	TRBV5-4	CASSLTGLTDTQYF
once	TRBJ2-5	TRBV27	CASSRMPGRGEETQYF
once	TRBJ2-2	TRBV5-4	CASSLASGELFF